A single sample gave rise to the 24 T cell receptor beta chains below, sequenced in a study of cytomegalovirus exposure and HLA in healthy donors. Vbeta (60) and Jbeta (13) primers were used in the PCR. The protocol was immunoSEQ multiplex PCR, while the TCRdb copy is restricted to in-frame clones and leaves out a portion. The sample comprises roughly 300,000 clones, about nine tenths of which are singletons, and 3.5% to 4% rests with the top ten. Sequencing input: PBMCs. These receptors were taken from a man aged 35-49 years in good health and CMV-seropositive.

A remark on this clone: The sample contains more than one DNA sequence encoding this CDR3. The chain has TRBV19 and TRBJ2-7; TRBD2 aligns across 7 bases. CDR1 is LNHDA, CDR2 SQIVND, per germline (reference sequence). Trimming took 3 bases from V and 0 from J; bases not matched to a gene: 2. The CDR3 extends over 14 amino acids. CDR3 residues: CASSIGGSSYEQYF. The CDR3 region has the DNA TGTGCCAGTAGTATCGGCGGGAGCTCCTACGAGCAGTACTTC.

V is TRBV9 and J is TRBJ2-3; 10 bases agree with TRBD2. Trimming at V came to 2 bases and at J to 0 bases, leaving 6 bases not matched to a gene. Germline V gene sequence: CDR1 SGDLS, CDR2 YYNGEE. The CDR3 consists of 17 residues. CDR3 sequence: CASSVSAGGSSTDTQYF. The CDR3 DNA follows: TGTGCCAGCAGCGTGTCAGCGGGAGGGTCTAGCACAGATACGCAGTATTTT. The entire variable domain, with the rest obtained from reference TRBV9 and TRBJ2-3, is as follows: DSGVTQTPKHLITATGQRVTLRCSPRSGDLSVYWYQQSLDQGLQFLIQYYNGEERAKGNILERFSAQQFPDLHSELNLSSLELGDSALYFCASSVSAGGSSTDTQYFGPGTRLTVL.

This chain uses TRBV4-1 with TRBJ2-5; maybe TRBD2 (5 bases). Germline V gives CDR1 MGHRA, CDR2 YSYEKL. The CDR3 consists of 13 residues. Trimming stripped 1 base from V and 11 bases from J, with 14 bases between. The CDR3 nucleotides read TGCGCCAGCAGCCAAGCTGAGGGATGGGAGCAGTACTTC. It codes for CASSQAEGWEQYF.

The chain uses TRBV4-3 and TRBJ2-2; D is perhaps TRBD2 (6 bases). Germline CDR1 and CDR2: LGHNA and YSLEER. V was shortened by 1 base and J by 4 bases, with 22 bases between the two germline ends. CDR3 length: 19 residues. In DNA, the CDR3 is TGCGCCAGCAGCCAAGCGGTAGCGGTGGGGTGGGCCCCCACCGGGGAGCTGTTTTTT. It translates to CASSQAVAVGWAPTGELFF.

The chain uses TRBV28 and TRBJ1-2, with D perhaps TRBD1 (6 bases). Looked up from germline, CDR1 is MDHEN and CDR2 is SYDVKM. The CDR3 extends over 17 amino acids. The V gene lost 4 bases and the J gene lost 12 bases, with 30 bases spanning the gap. DNA of the CDR3: TGTGCCAGCAGTTGGTCTCTTAGTTCCGATCTGACAGGAGGAAACACCTTC. This sequence encodes CASSWSLSSDLTGGNTF.

This chain links TRBV6-5 with TRBJ1-5, with D maybe TRBD1 (6 bases). Germline CDR1 is MNHEY and CDR2 is SVGAGI. V was clipped by 2 bases and J by 5 bases, with 7 bases between them. The length of the CDR3 is 13 residues. CDR3 loop: CASSYGGHQPQHF. The CDR3 coding sequence is TGTGCCAGCAGTTACGGGGGCCATCAGCCCCAGCATTTT.

This clone was seen a single time. This same CDR3 is encoded by further DNA sequences in the sample. The gene calls are TRBV4-3 and TRBJ2-7; 7 bases map to TRBD1. V was pared by 1 base and J by 0 bases, with 3 bases of the junction left unmatched. This CDR3 is 15 amino acids long. Germline values: CDR1 LGHNA, CDR2 YSLEER. The DNA for the CDR3 is TGCGCCAGCAGCCAAGGACAGGGCGGCTCCTACGAGCAGTACTTC. Amino acids: CASSQGQGGSYEQYF.

The V and J genes are TRBV18 and TRBJ1-4, with 7 bases that match TRBD1. After removal of 2 bases from V and 3 bases from J, the junction contained 3 bases not matched to a gene. Looked up from germline, CDR1 is KGHSH and CDR2 is LQKENI. CDR3 length: 15 residues. Here the CDR3 DNA reads TGTGCCAGCTCACCAGGGACAGCGCCTAATGAAAAACTGTTTTTT. Its translation: CASSPGTAPNEKLFF.

The chain combines TRBV6-5 with TRBJ2-4; 8 nucleotides match TRBD2. After removal of 6 bases from V and 8 bases from J, the junction contained 9 bases not matched to a gene. The CDR3 is 14 amino acids. Germline loops: CDR1 MNHEY, CDR2 SVGAGI. For the CDR3, the DNA is TGTGCCAGCAGCTCTCATAGCGGGGAGGACATTCAGTACTTC. Protein: CASSSHSGEDIQYF.

This clone was detected only once. The chain carries TRBV4-2 and TRBJ2-1; possible D gene TRBD1, 5 bases. In germline, CDR1 is LGHNA, CDR2 YNFKEQ. V was trimmed by 0 bases and J by 7 bases, leaving 7 bases between them. This CDR3 contains 13 residues. The CDR3 DNA is TGTGCCAGCAGCCAAGATCCAGGGAATGAGCAGTTCTTC. It encodes CASSQDPGNEQFF.

The sample holds one count of this clone. V gene TRBV7-2 combines with J gene TRBJ1-2; no definite D call. Germline-derived CDR1 and CDR2 are SGHTA and FQGNSA. This CDR3 contains 13 residues. V was trimmed by 2 bases and J by 2 bases, leaving 6 bases between them. CDR3: CASSLYQNYGYTF. CDR3 sequence (DNA): TGTGCCAGCAGCTTATACCAGAACTATGGCTACACCTTC.

The genes are TRBV2 and TRBJ1-1; D is perhaps TRBD1 (6 bases). Between the trimmed V and J ends, which lost 2 bases and 3 bases, there was a span of 13 bases. Germline loops: CDR1 SNHLY, CDR2 FYNNEI. The CDR3 consists of 15 residues. The chain's CDR3 is CASSESGQGHTEAFF. The CDR3 nucleotides read TGTGCCAGCAGTGAATCAGGGCAGGGGCACACTGAAGCTTTCTTT.

The chain has TRBV18 and TRBJ2-1, with D possibly being TRBD2 (5 bases). Trimming left V 4 bases short and J 8 bases short, with 9 bases between. Germline V gene data show CDR1 as KGHSH and CDR2 as LQKENI. This CDR3 spans 12 amino acids. The CDR3 loop is CASSLASDEQFF. The CDR3 region has the DNA TGTGCCAGCTCACTAGCGTCAGATGAGCAGTTCTTC.

The chain uses TRBV6-1 and TRBJ1-2, with 9 positions matching TRBD1. The CDR3 sequence is 16 residues long. Losses at the gene ends were 1 base for V and 5 bases for J; bases not matched to a gene: 8. Germline CDR1 and CDR2: MNHNS and SASEGT. The CDR3 sequence is CASSEVPGQGRYGYTF. The CDR3 nucleotides read TGTGCCAGCAGTGAAGTCCCGGGACAGGGTCGGTATGGCTACACCTTC.

The rearrangement links TRBV4-1 to TRBJ1-1, with TRBD1 as a possible D gene (6 bases). CDR1 and CDR2 from the germline V gene are MGHRA and YSYEKL. V was cut by 0 bases and J by 10 bases, with 18 bases left in between. The CDR3 totals 15 residues. The CDR3 spells CASSQDLPGRGRAFF. Here the CDR3 DNA reads TGCGCCAGCAGCCAAGATCTTCCCGGGCGGGGGCGAGCTTTCTTT.

The chain uses TRBV7-2 and TRBJ2-7; 7 nucleotides align to TRBD2. Trimming at V came to 5 bases and at J to 1 base, leaving 11 bases not matched to a gene. CDR1 is SGHTA, CDR2 FQGNSA, per germline. The CDR3 is 16 residues long. The CDR3, as DNA: TGTGCCAGCAGCCTAGGGAGGAGAGCGGGATCCTACGAGCAGTACTTC. Protein sequence: CASSLGRRAGSYEQYF.

The chain combines TRBV7-3 with TRBJ2-3; D ambiguous. The length of the CDR3 is 16 residues. Germline V CDR1 and CDR2: SGHTA, FQGTGA. V gave up 0 bases and J gave up 6 bases, with 16 bases separating them. As DNA, the CDR3 is TGTGCCAGCAGCTTAACACTACGTTCCACTATGGATACGCAGTATTTT. The encoded protein is CASSLTLRSTMDTQYF. Together with reference TRBV7-3 and TRBJ2-3, the CDR3 gives the full variable domain: GAGVSQTPSNKVTEKGKYVELRCDPISGHTALYWYRQSLGQGPEFLIYFQGTGAADDSGLPNDRFFAVRPEGSVSTLKIQRTERGDSAVYLCASSLTLRSTMDTQYFGPGTRLTVL.

The V and J genes are TRBV14 and TRBJ1-3, with 7 bases matching TRBD1. This CDR3 spans 17 amino acids. Germline CDR1 and CDR2: SGHDN and FVKESK. V trimming: 0 bases; J trimming: 2 bases; junction bases outside the gene matches: 7. This CDR3 is CASSQDLRRGPGNTIYF. The CDR3 DNA reads TGTGCCAGCAGCCAAGATCTGAGGAGGGGGCCTGGAAACACCATATATTTT.

This chain links TRBV11-3 with TRBJ2-2; 10 positions agree with TRBD2. Germline loops: CDR1 SGHNT, CDR2 YENEEA. With 5 bases clipped from V and 5 bases from J, the junction kept 11 bases outside the gene matches. This CDR3 has 17 residues. The CDR3 sequence is CASSRRLAGEPTGELFF. In DNA form, the CDR3 reads TGTGCCAGCAGCAGGCGCCTAGCGGGAGAGCCGACCGGGGAGCTGTTTTTT.

The J gene is TRBJ1-2, the V gene TRBV4-1; no reliable D call. The CDR3 has 15 residues. With 1 base removed from V and 4 bases from J, the gap between germline ends came to 13 bases. Germline V gene lookup returns CDR1 MGHRA and CDR2 YSYEKL. The CDR3 DNA follows: TGCGCCAGCAGCCAAGGGGCCCTAGGAGGCTATGGCTACACCTTC. It translates to CASSQGALGGYGYTF.

The chain has TRBV18 and TRBJ2-5; D is ambiguous. The length of the CDR3 is 11 residues. In germline, CDR1 is KGHSH, CDR2 LQKENI. V lost 6 bases and J lost 3, with 5 bases in between. The CDR3 spells CASSREETQYF. CDR3 bases: TGTGCCAGCTCCCGAGAAGAGACCCAGTACTTC.

The genes are TRBV28 and TRBJ1-2, with 7 positions matching TRBD1. Germline CDR1 and CDR2: MDHEN and SYDVKM. The V segment lost 4 bases and the J segment 4 bases; nucleotides outside the gene matches: 6. This CDR3 comprises 14 residues. CDR3 residues: CASSSTGLVYGYTF. The CDR3 bases are TGTGCCAGCAGTTCGACAGGGTTAGTCTATGGCTACACCTTC.

The V call is TRBV9, the J call TRBJ2-3, with D possibly matching TRBD2 (6 bases). The germline CDR1 and CDR2 sequences are SGDLS and YYNGEE. The V end was cut by 0 bases, the J end by 2 bases, with 10 bases between. This CDR3 has 15 residues. The CDR3 DNA follows: TGTGCCAGCAGCGTAGCTCGGGAGACCACAGATACGCAGTATTTT. Its protein is CASSVARETTDTQYF.

The chain couples TRBV11-3 to TRBJ2-5; no clear D gene. V shed 5 bases and J shed 5 bases, with 9 bases lying between them. The CDR3 runs to 12 residues. Germline V gene data show CDR1 as SGHNT and CDR2 as YENEEA. The DNA for the CDR3 is TGTGCCAGCAGCCAACCCGGGGAGACCCAGTACTTC. Its translation: CASSQPGETQYF.